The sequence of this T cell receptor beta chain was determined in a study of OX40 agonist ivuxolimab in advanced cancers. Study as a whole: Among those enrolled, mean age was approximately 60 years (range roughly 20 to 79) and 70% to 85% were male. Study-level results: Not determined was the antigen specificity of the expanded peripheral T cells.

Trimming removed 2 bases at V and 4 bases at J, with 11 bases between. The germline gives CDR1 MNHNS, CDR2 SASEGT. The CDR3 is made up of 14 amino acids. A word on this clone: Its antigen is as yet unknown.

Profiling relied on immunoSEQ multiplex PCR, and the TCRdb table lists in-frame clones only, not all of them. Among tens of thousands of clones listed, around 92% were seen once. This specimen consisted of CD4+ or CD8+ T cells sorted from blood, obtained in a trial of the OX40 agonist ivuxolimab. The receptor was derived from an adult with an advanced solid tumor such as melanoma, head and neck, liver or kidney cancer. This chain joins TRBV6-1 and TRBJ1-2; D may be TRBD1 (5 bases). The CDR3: CASSETVGGYGYTF. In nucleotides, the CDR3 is TGTGCCAGCAGTGAAACGGTGGGGGGCTATGGCTACACCTTC.